This TCR beta chain is drawn from a study of blood T cell repertoires in COVID-19. The V gene's germline CDR1 is LNHDA and CDR2 SQIVND (reference sequence). J lost 8 bases, V lost 5 bases, and 9 bases had no gene match. This CDR3 contains 14 residues. Sequencing used immunoSEQ multiplex PCR; TCRdb keeps in-frame clones, though not all of them. The sample lists 220,000 or so clones, around 90% seen once, with 6.5% in the top ten. The TCR sequence derives from a man aged 60 to 69 who had recovered from COVID-19. Input material: peripheral blood. The rearrangement links TRBV19 to TRBJ1-2; 9 nucleotides agree with TRBD1. As DNA, the CDR3 is TGTGCCAGTAGTCCTAGGACAGGGGTGCACGGCTACACCTTC. Encoded protein: CASSPRTGVHGYTF.